This T cell receptor (beta chain) was observed in a study of T cell responses to AZD1222 COVID-19 vaccine. Study as a whole: Pooled samples include second doses given at about 4 or 12 weeks. Findings and limits, study-wide: Donors in the cohort were predominantly white British and more often female, and clonal diversity was possibly underestimated. A rise in Spike-specific TCR breadth and depth followed two AZD1222 doses.

The repertoire was sequenced with immunoSEQ multiplex PCR; TCRdb's copy has only in-frame clones and lacks some. The sample lists about 160,000 clones; 89% were seen once. A note on this clone: What it binds is not known. This sample also contains other DNA sequences that code for the same CDR3.

V gave up 5 bases and J gave up 3 bases, with 5 bases separating them. This CDR3 region has 11 residues. Germline V CDR1 and CDR2: MDHEN, SYDVKM. The chain uses TRBV28 and TRBJ2-7; no definite D call. This receptor was identified in an adult in good health. Sequencing used peripheral blood, obtained on day 0 of AZD1222 vaccination. The CDR3 bases are TGTGCCAGCAGTCGCAACTACGAGCAGTACTTC. Translated: CASSRNYEQYF.